This TCR beta chain stems from a study of response to subunit inactivated influenza vaccine. TCRdb re-analysed the RT-PCR reads in MiXCR, keeping a single row per CDR3 protein. Altogether over 400,000 distinct CDR3 sequences are present, 10% to 11% being singletons, with the ten largest covering 12%. This sequence originates from a man aged 45-60 years who received an inactivated influenza vaccine. Sequencing was performed on PBMCs from blood, taken 40 to 50 days after vaccination.

The CDR3 region has the DNA TGTGCCAGCAGCCCGAACAGGGTTGAGGAGACCCAGTACTTC. It specifies CASSPNRVEETQYF. The genes are TRBV7-2 and TRBJ2-5; tentative D call: TRBD1 (6 bases). CDR1 is SGHTA and CDR2 is FQGNSA in the germline V gene. Trimming took 5 bases from V and 5 from J, leaving 15 bases between them. There are 14 residues in the CDR3.